A single sample gave rise to the 9 T cell receptor beta chains below, sequenced in a study of shared clonotypes between healthy human individuals. Sequencing used immunoSEQ multiplex PCR; TCRdb keeps in-frame clones, though not all of them. The sample has about 2 million clones, 85% to 95% seen once; the top ten hold roughly 1%. Only CD45RO-negative cells positively selected for CCR7 counted as naive CD8 cells, so terminally differentiated effector memory CD45RA+ cells were excluded. Source material: naive CD8+ T cells sorted from blood. These receptors all stem from a man aged 18-30 years in good health.

The J gene is TRBJ1-3, the V gene TRBV28, with 7 bases fitting TRBD1. The ends lost 4 bases at V and 4 bases at J; junction bases unmatched: 7. The germline V gene encodes CDR1 MDHEN and CDR2 SYDVKM. The length of the CDR3 is 15 residues. Here the CDR3 reads CASSSDREDGNTIYF. CDR3 nucleotides: TGTGCCAGCAGTTCAGACAGGGAAGACGGAAACACCATATATTTT.

The chain joins TRBV9 to TRBJ2-7; a possible D gene is TRBD2 (5 bases). Trimming left V 0 bases short and J 4 bases short, with 14 bases between. This CDR3 is built from 15 residues. In germline, CDR1 is SGDLS, CDR2 YYNGEE. CDR3 region: CASSVAAGPLYEQYF. The CDR3 DNA is TGTGCCAGCAGCGTAGCTGCGGGCCCCTTGTACGAGCAGTACTTC.

The gene calls are TRBV4-1 and TRBJ2-5; D may be TRBD1 (8 bases). CDR1 is MGHRA and CDR2 is YSYEKL in the germline V gene. The CDR3 is made up of 16 amino acids. V was cut by 3 bases and J by 3 bases, with 17 bases left in between. CDR3 in amino acids: CASSHSTGEGEETQYF. CDR3 coding DNA: TGCGCCAGCAGCCATTCGACAGGGGAGGGCGAAGAGACCCAGTACTTC.

This chain links TRBV7-2 with TRBJ2-5, with 11 bases that match TRBD2. The CDR3 sequence is 16 residues long. Germline CDR1 SGHTA, CDR2 FQGNSA. Trimming at V came to 7 bases and at J to 2 bases, leaving 9 bases not matched to a gene. CDR3 protein: CASTESGTSGQETQYF. The CDR3 DNA follows: TGTGCCAGCACCGAGTCCGGGACTAGCGGACAAGAGACCCAGTACTTC.

This chain links TRBV29-1 with TRBJ2-2, with TRBD1 as a possible D gene (7 bases). Germline loops: CDR1 SQVTM, CDR2 ANQGSEA. This CDR3 comprises 14 residues. With 7 bases removed from V and 3 bases from J, the gap between germline ends came to 15 bases. Written as DNA, the CDR3 is TGCAGCGGGAGGGGGCGGGCGGACACCGGGGAGCTGTTTTTT. As protein: CSGRGRADTGELFF.

The V gene is TRBV27, the J gene TRBJ2-5, with TRBD2 identical over 7 bases. The CDR3 consists of 16 residues. The V segment lost 5 bases and the J segment 4 bases; nucleotides outside the gene matches: 13. Germline-derived CDR1 and CDR2 are MNHEY and SMNVEV (reference sequence). The CDR3: CASSPSRGERGETQYF. CDR3 in DNA: TGTGCCAGCAGTCCTTCCCGGGGGGAGCGGGGAGAGACCCAGTACTTC.

J is TRBJ1-4 and V is TRBV10-3; tentatively, D is TRBD1 (5 bases). With 0 bases removed from V and 8 bases from J, the gap between germline ends came to 13 bases. This CDR3 comprises 15 residues. Germline CDR1 is ENHRY and CDR2 is SYGVKD. The CDR3 is CAISESDSPGEKLFF. The DNA for the CDR3 is TGTGCCATCAGTGAGTCCGACAGCCCAGGGGAAAAACTGTTTTTT.

The chain has TRBV7-9 and TRBJ1-1, with TRBD1 matching over 7 bases. V was clipped by 3 bases and J by 2 bases; unmatched bases: 12. The CDR3 loop spans 17 amino acids. Germline lookup yields CDR1 SEHNR and CDR2 FQNEAQ (reference sequence). The CDR3 DNA reads as TGTGCCAGCAGCTTTACTAGCGGGGACAGCCCTAACACTGAAGCTTTCTTT. Protein product: CASSFTSGDSPNTEAFF.

The genes are TRBV6-5 and TRBJ1-1; D remains unclear. Germline CDR1 reads MNHEY; CDR2 reads SVGAGI. The CDR3 covers 15 residues. The V end lost 0 bases, the J end lost 12 bases, and 20 bases lay between the germline ends. CDR3 in DNA: TGTGCCAGCAGTTACTCAGTGGGCCTGGCGCCGGGGTCTTTCTTT. It codes for CASSYSVGLAPGSFF.